Ten or more counts support the clone carrying this T cell receptor (beta chain). This entry belongs to a study of tumor and adjacent non-tumor tissue in lung cancer. Turning to the study itself: Aged about 30 to 85 years, patients included roughly 10 men and roughly 5 women with stage I to III disease.

The template was RNA from unsorted bulk tissue. Chemotherapy-naive patients with new lung cancer underwent thoracic surgery in China, August–late 2014. Three rounds of nested PCR, following a modified ARM-PCR protocol, produced the TCRbeta library. TCRdb processed the multiplex PCR reads anew with MiXCR; each CDR3 protein has one entry. The repertoire has tens of thousands of distinct CDR3 sequences, approximately 71% of them found once; the top ten carry 10% to 15%. Germline V lookup: CDR1 MDHEN, CDR2 SYDVKM. V gave up 6 bases and J gave up 6 bases, with 16 bases separating them. The CDR3 sequence is 14 residues long.

Specimen: lung tumor tissue. The receptor's source is a woman aged 70 to 79 with non-small cell lung cancer. The V and J genes are TRBV28 and TRBJ2-3; D perhaps matches TRBD2 (5 bases). The CDR3 DNA reads as TGTGCCAGCAGCCTAGCCGACCTACCCGATACGCAGTATTTT. This codes for CASSLADLPDTQYF.